A selection of T cell receptor beta chains follows, all from one sample in a study of CXCR3-negative and CXCR3-positive naive CD8 T cells. For each CDR3 protein, TCRdb gives one entry from its re-call of the 5' RACE reads, without DNA. The clone table shows 85,000 to 90,000 distinct CDR3 sequences, with the ten largest holding around 0.82%. Sequences were obtained from naive CXCR3+ CD8+ T cells from blood. These TCRs come from a human donor in good health. Some clones in this sample may be carry-over from other donors' samples. Each CDR3 is given with its conserved first and last residue.

V	J	CDR3
TRBV5-1	TRBJ1-1	CASSLQGQNTEAFF
TRBV5-1	TRBJ2-1	CASSHLAGVRDEQFF
TRBV7-6	TRBJ2-5	CASILGAGVARETQYF
TRBV7-6	TRBJ2-7	CASSFRDGDYEQYF
TRBV4-3	TRBJ2-7	CASSQGTEVYYEQYF
TRBV12-3/TRBV12-4	TRBJ2-2	CASSLTSGRMTGELFF
TRBV7-9	TRBJ2-3	CASSSAGAADTQYF
TRBV5-1	TRBJ2-7	CASSPGQGWDEQYF
TRBV27	TRBJ1-2	CASSLGADYGYTF
TRBV5-1	TRBJ2-5	CASSWTSGGALPETQYF
TRBV23-1	TRBJ2-5	CARTRGRQETQYF
TRBV4-1	TRBJ1-1	CASSQADRVQHTEAFF
TRBV28	TRBJ2-5	CASSSSQRSLLETQYF
TRBV28	TRBJ2-7	CASSSPFRQGPFYEQYF
TRBV18	TRBJ2-2	CASSPAGTGPTGELFF
TRBV9	TRBJ2-7	CASSVGRRDEQYF
TRBV10-3	TRBJ2-3	CAISEPGLAGDTQYF
TRBV9	TRBJ2-5	CASSVEGLETQYF
TRBV7-8	TRBJ1-5	CASSLAGGYSNQPQHF
TRBV5-1	TRBJ2-1	CASSLTGLNEQFF
TRBV7-9	TRBJ1-3	CASSSAYSGNTIYF
TRBV18	TRBJ2-3	CASANPGSEDTQYF
TRBV11-3	TRBJ2-2	CASSLPRDSSNTGELFF
TRBV4-1	TRBJ2-2	CASSQGIQRETGELFF
TRBV7-6	TRBJ2-4	CASSLSGDGNIQYF
TRBV7-2	TRBJ2-7	CASSSSWDIRF
TRBV7-8	TRBJ2-2	CASSYALSGANTGELFF
TRBV7-9	TRBJ2-7	CASVDGTGGHEQYF
TRBV6-5	TRBJ2-3	CASKRGVTDTQYF
TRBV28	TRBJ2-1	CASSFGPLGNEQFF
TRBV20-1	TRBJ2-1	CSATGGSVSYNEQFF
TRBV15	TRBJ1-1	CATSPRNTEAFF
TRBV28	TRBJ1-3	CASSLPGSGNTIYF
TRBV4-2	TRBJ2-5	CASSQDPGYQETQYF
TRBV14	TRBJ2-1	CASSQVMVWTSSHEQFF
TRBV20-1	TRBJ2-2	CSAPDHARELFF
TRBV21-1	TRBJ2-7	CASSKLRGYEQYF